One T cell receptor beta chain is described in this entry. Original processing notes: Using reference gene primer amplification, nucleated cell counts were estimated. Method: immunoSEQ multiplex PCR; TCRdb's copy keeps in-frame clones and lacks some. V and J calls and clone size are those listed in that table; D and trimming were worked out from the DNA. The repertoire holds roughly 250,000 clones, with around 90% as singletons. The data belong to a study of blood T cell repertoires in COVID-19. For the study at large: COVID-19 samples, acute and convalescent, were from the United States, Italy and Spain. T cells, B-cell-depleted T cells, or PBMCs supplied cDNA or gDNA.

Trimming shortened V by 0 bases and J by 8 bases, and 14 bases separated the two germline ends. Germline-derived CDR1 and CDR2 are LGHNA and YSLEER. This CDR3 comprises 15 residues. The sample comprised peripheral blood. This clonotype was obtained from a young woman with acute or convalescent COVID-19. The chain couples TRBV4-3 to TRBJ2-4, with D possibly matching TRBD2 (5 bases). The CDR3 loop reads CASSQEPSRYDIQYF. CDR3 in DNA: TGCGCCAGCAGCCAAGAACCTAGCAGGTACGACATTCAGTACTTC.